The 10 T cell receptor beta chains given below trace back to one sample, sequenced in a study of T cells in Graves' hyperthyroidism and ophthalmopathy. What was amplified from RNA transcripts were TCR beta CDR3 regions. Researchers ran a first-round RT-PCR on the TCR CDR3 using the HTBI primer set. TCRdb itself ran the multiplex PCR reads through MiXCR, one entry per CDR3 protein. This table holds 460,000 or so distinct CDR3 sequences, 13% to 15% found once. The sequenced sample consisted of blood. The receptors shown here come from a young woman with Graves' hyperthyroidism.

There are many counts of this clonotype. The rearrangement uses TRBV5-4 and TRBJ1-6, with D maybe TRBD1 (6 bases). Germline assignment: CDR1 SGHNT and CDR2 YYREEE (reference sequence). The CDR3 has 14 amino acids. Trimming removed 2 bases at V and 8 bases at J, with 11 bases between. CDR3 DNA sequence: TGTGCCAGCAGCTTACAGGGCTACGATTCACCCCTCCACTTT. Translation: CASSLQGYDSPLHF.

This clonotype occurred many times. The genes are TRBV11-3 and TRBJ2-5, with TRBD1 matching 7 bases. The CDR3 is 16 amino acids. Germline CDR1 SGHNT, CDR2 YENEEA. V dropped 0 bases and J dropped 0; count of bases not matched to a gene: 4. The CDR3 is CASSLDARGYQETQYF. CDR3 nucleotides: TGTGCCAGCAGCTTAGATGCCAGGGGGTACCAAGAGACCCAGTACTTC.

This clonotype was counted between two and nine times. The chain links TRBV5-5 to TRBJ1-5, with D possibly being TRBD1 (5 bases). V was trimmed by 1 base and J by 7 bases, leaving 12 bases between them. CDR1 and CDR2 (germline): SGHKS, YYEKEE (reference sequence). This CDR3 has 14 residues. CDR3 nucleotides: TGTGCCAGCAGCTTGTGGGGCGGGTCCCAGCCCCAGCATTTT. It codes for CASSLWGGSQPQHF. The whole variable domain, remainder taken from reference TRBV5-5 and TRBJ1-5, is DAGVTQSPTHLIKTRGQQVTLRCSPISGHKSVSWYQQVLGQGPQFIFQYYEKEERGRGNFPDRFSARQFPNYSSELNVNALLLGDSALYLCASSLWGGSQPQHFGDGTRLSIL.

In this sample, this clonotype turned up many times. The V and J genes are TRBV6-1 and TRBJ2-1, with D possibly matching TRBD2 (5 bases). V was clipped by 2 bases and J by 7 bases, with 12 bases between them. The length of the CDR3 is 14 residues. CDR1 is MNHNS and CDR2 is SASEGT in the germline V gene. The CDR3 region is CASSETRGKNEQFF. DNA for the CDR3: TGTGCCAGCAGTGAAACACGAGGGAAGAATGAGCAGTTCTTC.

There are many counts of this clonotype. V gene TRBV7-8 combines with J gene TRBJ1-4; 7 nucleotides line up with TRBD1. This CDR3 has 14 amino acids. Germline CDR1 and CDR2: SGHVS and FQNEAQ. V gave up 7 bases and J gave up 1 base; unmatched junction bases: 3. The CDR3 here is CASNRQGTNEKLFF. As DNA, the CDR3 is TGTGCCAGCAACCGACAGGGAACTAATGAAAAACTGTTTTTT.

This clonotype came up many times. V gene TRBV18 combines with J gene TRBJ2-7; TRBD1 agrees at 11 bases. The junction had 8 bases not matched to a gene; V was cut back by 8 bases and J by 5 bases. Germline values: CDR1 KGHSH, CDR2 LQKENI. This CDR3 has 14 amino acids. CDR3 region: CASPQGTGGNEQYV. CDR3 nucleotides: TGTGCCAGCCCACAAGGGACAGGGGGAAACGAGCAGTACGTC.

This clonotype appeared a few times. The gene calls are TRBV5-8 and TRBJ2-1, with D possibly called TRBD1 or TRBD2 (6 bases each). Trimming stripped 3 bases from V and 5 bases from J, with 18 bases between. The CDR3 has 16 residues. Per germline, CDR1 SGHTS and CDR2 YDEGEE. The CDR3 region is CASSWTVRELNNEQFF. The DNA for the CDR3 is TGTGCCAGCAGCTGGACAGTTCGGGAGCTAAACAATGAGCAGTTCTTC.

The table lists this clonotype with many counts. The CDR3 DNA reads as TGTGCCAGCAGGCTGGGGGGCTTCAGCAATCAGCCCCAGCATTTT. Residues: CASRLGGFSNQPQHF. The chain links TRBV27 to TRBJ1-5, with D tentatively TRBD1 (6 bases). The V gene's germline CDR1 is MNHEY and CDR2 SMNVEV (reference sequence). The CDR3 is 15 amino acids. The germline V and J ends were trimmed by 6 bases and 1 base, with 13 bases remaining between them.

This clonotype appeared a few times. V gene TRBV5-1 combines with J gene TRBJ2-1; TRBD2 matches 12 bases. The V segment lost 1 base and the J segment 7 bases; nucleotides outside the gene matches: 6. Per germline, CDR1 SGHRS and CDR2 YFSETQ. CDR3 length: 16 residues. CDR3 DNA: TGCGCCAGCAGCTTGAGTACTAGCGGGAGGTGGAATGAGCAGTTCTTC. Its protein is CASSLSTSGRWNEQFF.

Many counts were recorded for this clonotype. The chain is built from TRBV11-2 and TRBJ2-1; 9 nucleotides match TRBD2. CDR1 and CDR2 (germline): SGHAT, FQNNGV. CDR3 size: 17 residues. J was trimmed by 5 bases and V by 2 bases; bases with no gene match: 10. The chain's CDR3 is CASSLRPGTSKNNEQFF. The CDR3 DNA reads TGTGCCAGCAGCTTAAGGCCAGGGACTAGCAAGAACAATGAGCAGTTCTTC.